This passage covers 17 T cell receptor beta chains from one sample sequenced in a study of vaccination effects on CD4 cells after COVID-19. Antigen-specific CD4+ T cells expanded by the ViraFEST assay with viral peptide pools were then sequenced. With about 9 days of culture completed, CD4+ T cells were isolated. Two doses of either BNT162b2 or mRNA-1273 were given to each participant. Only in-frame clones appear in the TCRdb table, and some are missing; sequencing was by immunoSEQ multiplex PCR. The data hold under 50,000 clones, with approximately 80% observed a single time. Which antigens these TCRs recognize remains unknown. The sample in question was CD4+ T cells from PBMCs cultured with HCoV-NL63 spike peptides, obtained after COVID-19 vaccination. These receptors originate from a human donor who received a COVID-19 vaccine. Some clones in this sample may be carry-over from other donors' samples.

J is TRBJ1-5 and V is TRBV19, with D possibly TRBD1 on 5 matching bases. This CDR3 contains 13 residues. Trimming took off 0 bases at V and 5 bases at J, with 5 bases between the two ends. Germline values: CDR1 LNHDA, CDR2 SQIVND (reference sequence). CDR3 sequence (DNA): TGTGCCAGTAGTATAGACAGGGATCAGCCCCAGCATTTT. Translation: CASSIDRDQPQHF.

The chain couples TRBV18 to TRBJ2-3; 12 nucleotides align to TRBD2. Germline trimming cut 1 base from V and 0 bases from J; bases unmatched to any gene: 5. Germline CDR1 reads KGHSH; CDR2 reads LQKENI. This CDR3 contains 18 residues. For the CDR3, the DNA is TGTGCCAGCTCACCACAGACTAGCGGGGGACACAGCACAGATACGCAGTATTTT. Amino acid sequence: CASSPQTSGGHSTDTQYF.

The genes are TRBV6-5 and TRBJ1-6, with D possibly matching TRBD1 (5 bases). The V end was cut by 6 bases, the J end by 7 bases, with 16 bases between. Germline loops: CDR1 MNHEY, CDR2 SVGAGI. This CDR3 spans 15 amino acids. CDR3 DNA: TGTGCCAGCAGCGGACCCCAGGGCTTCAATTCACCCCTCCACTTT. It encodes CASSGPQGFNSPLHF.

This clone was recorded once. This sequence joins TRBV5-1 and TRBJ2-1; 8 nucleotides line up with TRBD2. CDR3 length equals 16 residues. V was pared by 0 bases and J by 3 bases, with 5 bases of the junction left unmatched. Looked up from germline, CDR1 is SGHRS and CDR2 is YFSETQ. The CDR3 DNA is TGCGCCAGCAGCTTGGCCCGGGGGGGTAACTACAATGAGCAGTTCTTC. Encoded protein: CASSLARGGNYNEQFF.

This clone was seen a single time. The chain joins TRBV24-1 to TRBJ2-2, with D maybe TRBD2 (5 bases). Trimming stripped 4 bases from V and 5 bases from J, with 10 bases between. Germline loops: CDR1 KGHDR, CDR2 SFDVKD. This CDR3 region has 14 residues. In DNA form, the CDR3 reads TGTGCCACCAGTGACCCCGGGGAGACCGGGGAGCTGTTTTTT. As protein: CATSDPGETGELFF.

V and J are TRBV28 and TRBJ1-5; 7 nucleotides agree with TRBD1. The CDR3 loop spans 15 amino acids. Germline V gene data show CDR1 as MDHEN and CDR2 as SYDVKM. Trimming at V came to 5 bases and at J to 3 bases, leaving 7 bases not matched to a gene. The chain's CDR3 is CASSGRDSLNQPQHF. CDR3 DNA: TGTGCCAGCAGTGGACGGGACAGCCTCAATCAGCCCCAGCATTTT.

The V and J genes are TRBV5-5 and TRBJ2-1; 15 positions agree with TRBD2. This CDR3 is 16 amino acids long. The V and J ends lost 5 bases and 9 bases, in that order; junction bases with no gene match: 9. CDR1 is SGHKS and CDR2 is YYEKEE in the germline V gene (reference sequence). CDR3 sequence reads: CASRLWTSGGVGEQFF. The CDR3 nucleotides read TGTGCCAGCAGACTCTGGACTAGCGGGGGGGTCGGTGAGCAGTTCTTC.

The V call is TRBV7-2, the J call TRBJ2-1; the match to TRBD1 covers 9 bases. This CDR3 has 14 residues. V shed 5 bases and J 6 bases; nucleotides not matched to a gene: 5. Germline V gives CDR1 SGHTA, CDR2 FQGNSA. The CDR3: CASSGTGIRNEQFF. The CDR3 DNA follows: TGTGCCAGCAGCGGGACAGGGATTCGCAATGAGCAGTTCTTC. Full variable domain (remainder filled in from reference TRBV7-2 and TRBJ2-1): GAGVSQSPSNKVTEKGKDVELRCDPISGHTALYWYRQSLGQGLEFLIYFQGNSAPDKSGLPSDRFSAERTGGSVSTLTIQRTQQEDSAVYLCASSGTGIRNEQFFGPGTRLTVL.

V gene TRBV19 combines with J gene TRBJ1-5; weak D call: TRBD1 (5 bases). This CDR3 region has 14 residues. V dropped 4 bases and J dropped 3 bases, with 10 bases sitting between them. Germline CDR1 and CDR2: LNHDA and SQIVND (reference sequence). DNA of the CDR3: TGTGCCAGTAGTAAGGGGCAGAACAATCAGCCCCAGCATTTT. This translates into CASSKGQNNQPQHF.

The sample holds one count of this clone. The chain links TRBV10-1 to TRBJ2-2; 10 positions agree with TRBD2. J gave up 0 bases and V 10 bases, and 5 bases lay outside the gene matches. Germline-derived CDR1 and CDR2 are WNHNN and SYGVQD (reference sequence). CDR3 length: 15 residues. The CDR3 sequence is CATSSGGTNTGELFF. In DNA, the CDR3 is TGCGCCACTAGTAGCGGGGGGACGAACACCGGGGAGCTGTTTTTT.

The V call is TRBV7-3, the J call TRBJ1-1; possible D gene TRBD1, 5 bases. Trimming took 4 bases from V and 1 from J, leaving 10 bases between them. The CDR3 is 14 residues long. Germline V gene sequence: CDR1 SGHTA, CDR2 FQGTGA. The CDR3 is CASSYTGGNTEAFF. The CDR3 coding sequence is TGTGCCAGCAGCTACACGGGGGGGAACACTGAAGCTTTCTTT.

Here the CDR3 DNA reads TGTGCCAGCAGTGAAGCCCCCTTAATTAATCAGCCCCAGCATTTT. Its protein product is CASSEAPLINQPQHF. The chain recombines TRBV6-1 with TRBJ1-5; D call uncertain. The CDR3 is 15 amino acids. Trimming removed 0 bases from V and 4 bases from J, with 10 bases in between. The germline CDR1 and CDR2 sequences are MNHNS and SASEGT.

This clone is a singleton in its sample. The chain carries TRBV6-5 and TRBJ1-2, with unresolved D. The V end lost 1 base, the J end lost 7 bases, and 13 bases lay between the germline ends. CDR1 and CDR2 from the germline V gene are MNHEY and SVGAGI. This CDR3 is built from 14 residues. The DNA of the CDR3 is TGTGCCAGCAGTTACTATCGGGAGGGCTCTGGCTACACCTTC. This encodes CASSYYREGSGYTF.

The chain links TRBV6-5 to TRBJ1-5; no clear D. Trimming stripped 0 bases from V and 8 bases from J, with 8 bases between. The CDR3 extends over 13 amino acids. Germline lookup yields CDR1 MNHEY and CDR2 SVGAGI. The CDR3 protein is CASSYSVGEPQHF. The CDR3 bases are TGTGCCAGCAGTTACTCTGTCGGTGAGCCCCAGCATTTT.

This clone was observed a few times. This chain links TRBV4-1 with TRBJ1-6; TRBD1 aligns across 9 bases. Losses at the gene ends were 5 bases for V and 13 bases for J; bases not matched to a gene: 15. Germline-derived CDR1 and CDR2 are MGHRA and YSYEKL. The CDR3 is made up of 16 amino acids. The chain's CDR3 is CASSGRGTGRVSPLHF. The CDR3, as DNA: TGCGCCAGCAGCGGCCGCGGGACAGGGAGGGTTAGCCCCCTCCACTTT.

The table lists this clone with a few counts. The rearrangement links TRBV27 to TRBJ1-6; 7 bases align to TRBD1. In germline, CDR1 is MNHEY, CDR2 SMNVEV (reference sequence). This CDR3 region has 13 residues. Trimming at V came to 6 bases and at J to 7 bases, leaving 3 bases not matched to a gene. The CDR3 reads CASRWDRNSPLHF. The DNA of the CDR3 is TGTGCCAGCAGGTGGGACAGAAATTCACCCCTCCACTTT.

This clone was detected only a few times. The chain has TRBV2 and TRBJ1-5; tentative D call: TRBD1 (6 bases). V was clipped by 6 bases and J by 5 bases, with 14 bases between them. The CDR3 runs to 14 residues. CDR1 is SNHLY, CDR2 FYNNEI, per germline. Here the CDR3 DNA reads TGTGCCAGCAGCTCACAGGGTAACCATCAGCCCCAGCATTTT. Translating it yields CASSSQGNHQPQHF.